This TCR beta chain derives from a study of T-cell memory formation after mild COVID-19. On the study more broadly: TCR clusters largely stayed donor specific. Overall study results and limits: Clones contracting across day 15 to 85 had a balanced CD4/CD8 profile; later expanding clones leaned CD4+.

The J segment lost 8 bases and the V segment lost 6 bases, leaving 5 bases of the junction unmatched. The CDR3 consists of 13 residues. TCRdb recomputed calls from the 5' RACE reads with MiXCR, one row per CDR3 protein. This table holds around 250,000 distinct CDR3 sequences, approximately 15% found once. This clonotype has at least ten counts. Its cognate antigen is unknown. The chain joins TRBV12-3 or TRBV12-4 to TRBJ2-3; the match to TRBD2 covers 10 bases. The sequenced material came from PBMCs or a T cell subset sorted from them (not recorded which). The TCR was taken from an adult woman who had mild COVID-19 (a few samples of this study predate the infection). Cell type and time point are not known. The CDR3 spells CASRAGGVFTQYF. CDR3 DNA sequence: TGTGCCAGCAGAGCGGGGGGGGTCTTTACGCAGTATTTT.